The 30 T cell receptor beta chains presented below share a single source sample, sequenced in a study of blood T cell repertoires in COVID-19. The repertoire was sequenced with immunoSEQ multiplex PCR; TCRdb's copy has only in-frame clones and lacks some. The sample holds approximately 440,000 clones, approximately 90% seen once. Source material: peripheral blood. These receptor sequences come from a woman between 45 and 60 years old with COVID-19, enrolled during active disease.

Only one count was recorded for this clone. This same CDR3 is encoded by further DNA sequences in the sample. The J gene is TRBJ2-3, the V gene TRBV30; D is unclear. The germline gives CDR1 GTSNPN, CDR2 SVGIG (reference sequence). The CDR3 covers 13 residues. V lost 1 base to trimming and J lost 1 base, with 6 bases between them. The chain's CDR3 is CAWSGRGTDTQYF. DNA of the CDR3: TGTGCCTGGAGTGGTAGAGGCACAGATACGCAGTATTTT.

This clone was seen just once. This chain uses TRBV5-8 with TRBJ1-6, with TRBD1 matching 7 bases. V was clipped by 3 bases and J by 0 bases; unmatched bases: 6. This CDR3 has 17 residues. CDR1 and CDR2 (germline): SGHTS, YDEGEE. The CDR3 protein is CASSSGQLSSYNSPLHF. CDR3 in DNA: TGTGCCAGCAGCTCGGGACAGCTAAGCTCCTATAATTCACCCCTCCACTTT.

A few counts support this clone. This chain links TRBV2 with TRBJ1-2; 7 nucleotides align to TRBD1. The germline V gene encodes CDR1 SNHLY and CDR2 FYNNEI. The CDR3 is 15 amino acids. V was pared by 5 bases and J by 4 bases, with 10 bases of the junction left unmatched. The CDR3 loop reads CASSSSTGPGYGYTF. CDR3 coding DNA: TGTGCCAGCAGTAGTTCGACAGGGCCCGGCTATGGCTACACCTTC.

This chain links TRBV19 with TRBJ2-2; TRBD1 is a possible D gene (6 bases). Trimming pared 3 bases from V and 1 base from J, leaving 9 bases between. This CDR3 region has 15 residues. CDR1 is LNHDA and CDR2 is SQIVND in the germline V gene (reference sequence). The CDR3 bases are TGTGCCAGTAGTATCCTACAGGGGAACACCGGGGAGCTGTTTTTT. It encodes CASSILQGNTGELFF.

The chain employs TRBV9 and TRBJ1-1; a weak D match, TRBD1 (5 bases). Germline V CDR1 and CDR2: SGDLS, YYNGEE. Trimming pared 3 bases from V and 8 bases from J, leaving 14 bases between. The CDR3 covers 13 residues. CDR3 in DNA: TGTGCCAGCAGCGGCCTCTGGGGCAGGGAAGCTTTCTTT. Its protein product is CASSGLWGREAFF.

The V gene is TRBV25-1, the J gene TRBJ2-7; D possibly corresponds to TRBD2 (5 bases). The CDR3 runs to 13 residues. CDR1 and CDR2 from the germline V gene are MGHDK and SYGVNS. The V end lost 10 bases, the J end lost 0 bases, and 13 bases lay between the germline ends. The CDR3: CATPGSSSYEQYF. The CDR3 DNA follows: TGTGCCACCCCGGGAAGCAGCTCCTACGAGCAGTACTTC.

The genes are TRBV7-8 and TRBJ1-1, with 9 bases aligning to TRBD1. CDR1 and CDR2 from the germline V gene are SGHVS and FQNEAQ. The length of the CDR3 is 16 residues. The ends lost 1 base at V and 5 bases at J; junction bases unmatched: 8. In nucleotides, the CDR3 is TGTGCCAGCAGCTTAGTAGTAGTGACAGGGGGGACTGAAGCTTTCTTT. This codes for CASSLVVVTGGTEAFF.

DNA of the CDR3: TGCGCCAGCAGTTCCGGGACAGAAACAGATACGCAGTATTTT. The encoded protein is CASSSGTETDTQYF. J is TRBJ2-3 and V is TRBV10-1, with TRBD1 matching over 7 bases. J lost 3 bases, V lost 5 bases, and 5 bases had no gene match. Germline V gene data show CDR1 as WNHNN and CDR2 as SYGVQD (reference sequence). The CDR3 extends over 14 amino acids.

The chain recombines TRBV27 with TRBJ1-5, with 7 bases lining up with TRBD1. V dropped 4 bases and J dropped 0; count of bases not matched to a gene: 3. The CDR3 is 15 residues long. Germline lookup yields CDR1 MNHEY and CDR2 SMNVEV (reference sequence). The CDR3 nucleotides are TGTGCCAGCAGTTCCACAGGGGTTAGCAATCAGCCCCAGCATTTT. It is translated as CASSSTGVSNQPQHF.

There are a few counts of this clone. The gene calls are TRBV7-9 and TRBJ2-7; TRBD2 agrees at 11 bases. With 5 bases clipped from V and 2 bases from J, the junction kept 2 bases outside the gene matches. The CDR3 loop spans 14 amino acids. From germline, CDR1 is SEHNR and CDR2 FQNEAQ (reference sequence). CDR3 DNA sequence: TGTGCCAGCAGCCCGACTAGCGGGGCCTACGAGCAGTACTTC. Translation: CASSPTSGAYEQYF.

The chain combines TRBV27 with TRBJ1-1; D gene unclear. The germline V gene has CDR1 MNHEY and CDR2 SMNVEV (reference sequence). V lost 3 bases and J 0 bases, leaving 11 bases between the germline ends. There are 15 residues in the CDR3. CDR3 nucleotides: TGTGCCAGCAGTTTCCTCGGAAGCGTGAACACTGAAGCTTTCTTT. Protein: CASSFLGSVNTEAFF.

The chain joins TRBV6-5 to TRBJ2-7; D possibly corresponds to TRBD1 (6 bases). V lost 5 bases to trimming and J lost 2 bases, with 13 bases between them. Per germline, CDR1 MNHEY and CDR2 SVGAGI. The CDR3 loop spans 14 amino acids. The CDR3 DNA sequence: TGTGCCAGCAGTAAACAGGGCCTAGCCTACGAGCAGTACTTC. This translates into CASSKQGLAYEQYF.

The V gene is TRBV7-2, the J gene TRBJ2-2; a weak D match, TRBD2 (6 bases). This CDR3 spans 16 amino acids. V lost 0 bases and J lost 1, with 9 bases in between. Germline lookup yields CDR1 SGHTA and CDR2 FQGNSA. The CDR3 is CASSLAPGVNTGELFF. The CDR3 region has the DNA TGTGCCAGCAGCTTAGCGCCGGGGGTGAACACCGGGGAGCTGTTTTTT.

The rearrangement joins TRBV28 to TRBJ2-1; 7 nucleotides align to TRBD1. J lost 4 bases, V lost 5 bases, and 5 bases had no gene match. Germline lookup yields CDR1 MDHEN and CDR2 SYDVKM. The CDR3 consists of 14 residues. The CDR3 nucleotides read TGTGCCAGCAGTAGAGGGGGCCCTTACAATGAGCAGTTCTTC. Encoded protein: CASSRGGPYNEQFF.

This clone was seen more than once but under ten times. The chain carries TRBV6-2 or TRBV6-3 and TRBJ1-1; D perhaps matches TRBD1 (5 bases). CDR3 size: 11 residues. Trimming removed 6 bases from V and 12 bases from J, with 14 bases in between. Germline V gene sequence: CDR1 MNHEY, CDR2 SVGEGT. CDR3 sequence reads: CASSPPGRSFF. CDR3 in DNA: TGTGCCAGCAGCCCGCCAGGGAGGTCTTTCTTT.

The CDR3 nucleotides are TGTGCCAGCTGCGGGACGGTGAACACTGAAGCTTTCTTT. Translating it yields CASCGTVNTEAFF. The rearrangement uses TRBV12-3 or TRBV12-4 and TRBJ1-1, with a possible D match to TRBD1 (5 bases). V was trimmed by 8 bases and J by 0 bases, leaving 10 bases between them. The CDR3 spans 13 residues.

The chain joins TRBV6-5 to TRBJ2-1, with unresolved D. Germline V gene data show CDR1 as MNHEY and CDR2 as SVGAGI. This CDR3 spans 14 amino acids. The V end was cut by 7 bases, the J end by 6 bases, with 16 bases between. The CDR3 region has the DNA TGTGCCAGCACTAACGGGTTTACTACCAATGAGCAGTTCTTC. Protein sequence: CASTNGFTTNEQFF.

V and J are TRBV28 and TRBJ1-1; D ambiguous. Per the germline V gene, CDR1 is MDHEN and CDR2 is SYDVKM. This CDR3 has 15 amino acids. Trimming cost V 4 bases and J 4 bases, with 16 bases left between them. The CDR3 nucleotides read TGTGCCAGCAGTTATGCTCCTCCGGGAGGCACTGAAGCTTTCTTT. Amino acid sequence: CASSYAPPGGTEAFF. Drawing the rest from reference TRBV28 and TRBJ1-1, the complete variable domain is DVKVTQSSRYLVKRTGEKVFLECVQDMDHENMFWYRQDPGLGLRLIYFSYDVKMKEKGDIPEGYSVSREKKERFSLILESASTNQTSMYLCASSYAPPGGTEAFFGQGTRLTVV.

This clone was seen a handful of times. The J gene is TRBJ2-3, the V gene TRBV9; perhaps TRBD2 as D (5 bases). From germline, CDR1 is SGDLS and CDR2 YYNGEE. The CDR3 consists of 14 residues. Trimming removed 4 bases at V and 6 bases at J, with 15 bases between. In nucleotides, the CDR3 is TGTGCCAGCAGCTTCCTACCGGACTCCGATACGCAGTATTTT. Translating gives CASSFLPDSDTQYF.

The chain is built from TRBV28 and TRBJ1-2; tentatively, D is TRBD1 (6 bases). This CDR3 spans 14 amino acids. Trimming stripped 3 bases from V and 7 bases from J, with 15 bases between. The germline V gene encodes CDR1 MDHEN and CDR2 SYDVKM. The CDR3 region is CASSFAQGWIGYTF. The CDR3 nucleotides are TGTGCCAGCAGTTTCGCGCAGGGGTGGATTGGCTACACCTTC.

The chain combines TRBV25-1 with TRBJ1-1; TRBD1 might be the D (6 bases). Per the germline V gene, CDR1 is MGHDK and CDR2 is SYGVNS. With 8 bases removed from V and 11 bases from J, the gap between germline ends came to 24 bases. The CDR3 is 14 amino acids. The CDR3 DNA sequence: TGTGCCAGCTCAAGATCGAACCCAGGGGCGCAGGCTTTCTTT. Protein: CASSRSNPGAQAFF.

The CDR3 region is CSAIGDSQAFF. The CDR3 DNA reads TGCAGTGCTATTGGAGACAGCCAAGCTTTCTTT. The rearrangement links TRBV20-1 to TRBJ1-1, with D possibly matching TRBD1 (5 bases). Trimming stripped 4 bases from V and 9 bases from J, with 12 bases between. This CDR3 region has 11 residues. CDR1 is DFQATT and CDR2 is SNEGSKA in the germline V gene (reference sequence).

The gene calls are TRBV5-1 and TRBJ1-6, with a tentative D call TRBD1 (5 bases). Germline-derived CDR1 and CDR2 are SGHRS and YFSETQ. The CDR3 sequence is 17 residues long. V lost 0 bases and J lost 5, with 15 bases in between. This CDR3 reads CASSLVGQGSNNSPLHF. DNA for the CDR3: TGCGCCAGCAGCTTGGTCGGTCAGGGAAGCAATAATTCACCCCTCCACTTT.

The chain uses TRBV6-5 and TRBJ2-1, with D tentatively TRBD1 (6 bases). Deletions cut 9 bases from V and 3 bases from J, with 12 bases between. Germline V gene data show CDR1 as MNHEY and CDR2 as SVGAGI. The CDR3 is made up of 13 amino acids. The CDR3 is CASQDRIYNEQFF. The CDR3 DNA is TGTGCCAGTCAGGACAGAATCTACAATGAGCAGTTCTTC.

This chain connects TRBV9 to TRBJ1-1; possibly TRBD1 for D (5 bases). V was cut by 3 bases and J by 0 bases, with 18 bases left in between. CDR1 and CDR2 from the germline V gene are SGDLS and YYNGEE. The CDR3 spans 17 residues. The CDR3 reads CASSAGIRGAMNTEAFF. CDR3 DNA: TGTGCCAGCAGCGCGGGCATAAGGGGCGCAATGAACACTGAAGCTTTCTTT.

V usage is TRBV10-3 and J usage is TRBJ2-7, with D unclear. Trimming stripped 4 bases from V and 1 base from J, with 5 bases between. Germline CDR1 and CDR2: ENHRY and SYGVKD. The CDR3 contains 12 residues. In nucleotides, the CDR3 is TGTGCCATCAGTGCGGTATCCTACGAGCAGTACTTC. Its protein product is CAISAVSYEQYF.

CDR3 sequence reads: CAWSRRETQYF. CDR3 sequence (DNA): TGTGCCTGGTCCAGGCGAGAGACCCAGTACTTC. The rearrangement joins TRBV30 to TRBJ2-5; D is undetermined. V dropped 5 bases and J dropped 4 bases, with 8 bases sitting between them. This CDR3 contains 11 residues. Germline V lookup: CDR1 GTSNPN, CDR2 SVGIG (reference sequence).

Comments on this clone: One end of the junction varies from germline; a read error may be responsible. The J gene is TRBJ1-3, the V gene TRBV4-2, with TRBD1 matching over 7 bases. The CDR3 loop spans 14 amino acids. Germline CDR1 reads LGHNA; CDR2 reads YNFKEQ. CDR3 loop: CASSEDRAGNTIYF. In DNA, the CDR3 is TGTGCCAGCAGCGAAGACAGGGCTGGAAACACCATATATTTT.

This sequence joins TRBV5-6 and TRBJ1-6; the D gene is possibly TRBD1 (5 bases). The CDR3 has 14 amino acids. The V end was cut by 4 bases, the J end by 6 bases, with 11 bases between. CDR1 is SGHDT, CDR2 YYEEEE, per germline. CDR3 DNA sequence: TGTGCCAGCAGCGCCGGGGGGTTTAATTCACCCCTCCACTTT. It codes for CASSAGGFNSPLHF.

The chain combines TRBV10-3 with TRBJ1-1; the match to TRBD1 covers 11 bases. CDR3 length: 13 amino acids. The germline V gene has CDR1 ENHRY and CDR2 SYGVKD. V was clipped by 10 bases and J by 8 bases; unmatched bases: 9. The CDR3: CATVRDRGIEAFF. As DNA, the CDR3 is TGTGCCACCGTTAGGGACAGGGGGATCGAAGCTTTCTTT.